Here is one T cell receptor beta chain with its context. This sample is part of a study of metastatic and nonmetastatic thyroid tumors. V lost 8 bases, J lost 5 bases, and 1 base stayed unmatched. Germline assignment: CDR1 MNHEY and CDR2 SVGEGT. This CDR3 spans 13 amino acids. TCRdb called clones again from the PCR reads with MiXCR. This table has about 90,000 clones, around 9.2% appearing once. Each patient came to thyroid surgery without any prior treatment (of any kind). Material for sequencing was blood. The chain joins TRBV6-2 or TRBV6-3 to TRBJ2-5; 14 positions agree with TRBD2. This receptor was identified in a female donor with papillary thyroid cancer or a benign thyroid nodule (not recorded which). Some clones in this sample may be carry-over from other donors' samples. Here the CDR3 reads CASWTSGGETQYF. The DNA of the CDR3 is TGTGCCAGCTGGACTAGCGGGGGGGAGACCCAGTACTTC.